This section outlines one TCR beta chain sequence together with its context. What it recognizes is unknown. V lost 4 bases, J lost 3 bases, and 10 bases lay in between. The germline gives CDR1 SGDLS, CDR2 YYNGEE. The CDR3 has 14 amino acids. The PCR was carried out with 60 Vbeta primers and 13 Jbeta primers. The protocol was immunoSEQ multiplex PCR, while the TCRdb copy is restricted to in-frame clones and leaves out a portion. The sample has 200,000 to 250,000 clones, less than 85% seen once. This sample stems from a study of cytomegalovirus exposure and HLA in healthy donors. Whole-study findings and limits: What a later analysis reportedly showed was that an Asian-associated ancestry cluster had fewer N-insertions than the roughly 720-donor mean.

Each of the donors was a healthy bone marrow donor. J is TRBJ1-4 and V is TRBV9; D is unclear. The material sequenced was PBMCs. The sequence was collected from a man aged 18 to 30 in good health and CMV-seronegative. The CDR3 reads CASSLQWANEKLFF. The CDR3 nucleotides are TGTGCCAGCAGCTTACAGTGGGCTAATGAAAAACTGTTTTTT.